Presented here are 5 T cell receptor beta chains from one specimen sequenced in a study of T cell responses to AZD1222 COVID-19 vaccine (dated by TCRdb to about 2021). The time point label for this specimen denotes: baseline before first vaccination. The protocol used for the library was the immunoSEQ multiplex PCR assay. The table was pulled from immuneACCESS by TCRdb, which kept in-frame rearrangements only. Such tables lose some clones; where checked, under half of the loss comes from unresolved V genes, and the rest has no known cause. The sample profile shows 150,000 to 200,000 clones; 92% of them were found once. The ten largest clones take up 1% to 1.5% of the sample. The sequencing used peripheral blood, collected on day 0 of AZD1222 vaccination. All receptors derive from an adult in good health.

The chain has TRBV7-3 and TRBJ2-7; D is possibly TRBD1 (6 bases). This CDR3 spans 14 amino acids. CDR1 is SGHTA and CDR2 is FQGTGA in the germline V gene. V was cut by 5 bases and J by 5 bases, with 16 bases left in between. CDR3: CASSEQGESNEQYF. CDR3 nucleotides: TGTGCCAGCAGCGAACAGGGAGAAAGCAACGAGCAGTACTTC.

The chain links TRBV25-1 to TRBJ1-1; 9 bases align to TRBD1. CDR3 length equals 12 residues. The germline V gene has CDR1 MGHDK and CDR2 SYGVNS. V lost 3 bases and J lost 8; bases outside the gene matches: 1. The CDR3 here is CASSEGQGEAFF. The CDR3, as DNA: TGTGCCAGCAGTGAGGGACAGGGAGAAGCTTTCTTT.

This chain connects TRBV30 to TRBJ2-7; 13 bases are a match to TRBD2. The CDR3 totals 14 residues. Germline-derived CDR1 and CDR2 are GTSNPN and SVGIG (reference sequence). The V segment lost 1 base and the J segment 5 bases; nucleotides outside the gene matches: 2. CDR3: CAWSETSGGNEQYF. The CDR3 DNA reads as TGTGCCTGGAGTGAGACTAGCGGGGGGAACGAGCAGTACTTC.

V gene TRBV6-5 combines with J gene TRBJ1-2; D may be TRBD1 (6 bases). The length of the CDR3 is 14 residues. CDR1 and CDR2 from the germline V gene are MNHEY and SVGAGI. The germline V and J ends were trimmed by 8 bases and 3 bases, with 16 bases remaining between them. DNA of the CDR3: TGTGCCAGCTGGAAGGGAAGGGGGTACTATGGCTACACCTTC. Encoded protein: CASWKGRGYYGYTF.

This clone appeared once. The chain combines TRBV19 with TRBJ1-1; TRBD1 might be the D (5 bases). This CDR3 is built from 12 residues. The germline gives CDR1 LNHDA, CDR2 SQIVND (reference sequence). The germline V and J ends were trimmed by 3 bases and 7 bases, with 9 bases remaining between them. The CDR3 reads CASSIQRGEAFF. In nucleotides, the CDR3 is TGTGCCAGTAGTATCCAGAGGGGTGAAGCTTTCTTT.